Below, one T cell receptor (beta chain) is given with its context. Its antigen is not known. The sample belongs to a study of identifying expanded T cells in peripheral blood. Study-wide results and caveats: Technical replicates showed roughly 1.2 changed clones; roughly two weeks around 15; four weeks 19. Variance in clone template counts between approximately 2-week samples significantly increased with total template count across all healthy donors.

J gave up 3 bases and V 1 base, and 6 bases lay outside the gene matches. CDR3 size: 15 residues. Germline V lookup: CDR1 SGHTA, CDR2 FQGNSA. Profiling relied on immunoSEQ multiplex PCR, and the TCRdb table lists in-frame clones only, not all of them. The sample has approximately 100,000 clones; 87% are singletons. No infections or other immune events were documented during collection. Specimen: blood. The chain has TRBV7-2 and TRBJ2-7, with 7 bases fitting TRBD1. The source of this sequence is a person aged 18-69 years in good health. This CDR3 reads CASSLDLRQGYEQYF. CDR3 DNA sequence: TGTGCCAGCAGCTTAGACCTTCGACAGGGCTACGAGCAGTACTTC.